The clone carrying this T cell receptor beta chain was seen only a few times. The sample belongs to a study of human T cells and chemical hapten exposure. TCRdb called the RACE reads again in MiXCR, with one record for every CDR3 protein. This table has fewer than 85,000 distinct CDR3 sequences, around 9.3% appearing once. Regarding time point: healthy volunteer bleed at 6 weeks. Unfractionated whole blood yielded total RNA. Sequences were obtained from whole blood. This sequence originates from a female donor in good health. Some clones in this sample may be carry-over from other donors' samples.

CDR3 in DNA: TGTGCCAGCAGCTTAGGCCCGGGACTAGCAGAAGATACGCAGTATTTT. Residues: CASSLGPGLAEDTQYF. The V gene is TRBV11-2, the J gene TRBJ2-3, with 9 bases that match TRBD2. V lost 1 base, J lost 5 bases, and 7 bases stayed unmatched. Germline CDR1 SGHAT, CDR2 FQNNGV. The CDR3 totals 16 residues.